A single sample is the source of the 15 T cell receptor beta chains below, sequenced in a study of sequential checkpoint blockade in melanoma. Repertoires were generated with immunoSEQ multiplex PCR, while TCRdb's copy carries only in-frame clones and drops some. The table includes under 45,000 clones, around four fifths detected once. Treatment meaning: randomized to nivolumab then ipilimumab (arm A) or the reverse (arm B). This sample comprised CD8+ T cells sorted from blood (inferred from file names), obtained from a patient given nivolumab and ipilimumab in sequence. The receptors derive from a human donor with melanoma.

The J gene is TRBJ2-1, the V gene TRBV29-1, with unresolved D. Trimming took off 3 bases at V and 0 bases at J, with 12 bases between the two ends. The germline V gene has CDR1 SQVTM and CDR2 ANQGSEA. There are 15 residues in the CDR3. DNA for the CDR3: TGCAGCGTTGAGGAGCTTCTCAGCTCCTACAATGAGCAGTTCTTC. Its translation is CSVEELLSSYNEQFF.

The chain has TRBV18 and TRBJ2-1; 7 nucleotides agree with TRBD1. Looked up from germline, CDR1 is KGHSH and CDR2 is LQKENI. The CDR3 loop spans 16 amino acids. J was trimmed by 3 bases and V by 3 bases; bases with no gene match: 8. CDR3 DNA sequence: TGTGCCAGCTCACCTACGACAGGGCTTGACTACAATGAGCAGTTCTTC. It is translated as CASSPTTGLDYNEQFF.

The CDR3: CASSLVGAGETQYF. The CDR3 DNA is TGTGCCAGCAGCTTGGTAGGGGCTGGAGAGACCCAGTACTTC. The chain couples TRBV5-8 to TRBJ2-5, with a weak D call TRBD1 (5 bases). V lost 0 bases, J lost 4 bases, and 10 bases lay in between. Germline V gives CDR1 SGHTS, CDR2 YDEGEE. The CDR3 covers 14 residues.

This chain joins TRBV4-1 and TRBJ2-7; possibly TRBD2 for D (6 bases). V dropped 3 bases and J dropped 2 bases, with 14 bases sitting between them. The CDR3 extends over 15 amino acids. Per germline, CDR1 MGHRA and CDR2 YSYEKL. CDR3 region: CASSQGVGGTYEQYF. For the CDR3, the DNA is TGCGCCAGCAGCCAGGGGGTCGGGGGAACCTACGAGCAGTACTTC.

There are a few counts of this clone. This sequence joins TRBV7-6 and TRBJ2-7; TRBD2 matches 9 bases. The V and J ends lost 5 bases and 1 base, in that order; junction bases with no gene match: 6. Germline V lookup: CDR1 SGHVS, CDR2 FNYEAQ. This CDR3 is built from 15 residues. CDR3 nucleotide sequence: TGTGCCAGCAGCGTGACTAGCGGACCTTCCTACGAGCAGTACTTC. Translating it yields CASSVTSGPSYEQYF.

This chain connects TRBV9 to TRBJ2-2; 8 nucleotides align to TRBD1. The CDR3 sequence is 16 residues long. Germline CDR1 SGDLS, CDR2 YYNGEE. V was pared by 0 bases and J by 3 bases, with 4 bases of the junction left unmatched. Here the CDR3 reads CASSVAGQVYTGELFF. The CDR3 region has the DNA TGTGCCAGCAGCGTAGCGGGACAGGTGTACACCGGGGAGCTGTTTTTT.

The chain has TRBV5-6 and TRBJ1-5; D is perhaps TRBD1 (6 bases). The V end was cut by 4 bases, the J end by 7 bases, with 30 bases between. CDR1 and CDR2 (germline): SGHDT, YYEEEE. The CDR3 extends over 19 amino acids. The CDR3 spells CASSAKPGHLGLTGQPQHF. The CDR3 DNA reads TGTGCCAGCAGCGCAAAACCGGGACACCTAGGGCTCACTGGGCAGCCCCAGCATTTT. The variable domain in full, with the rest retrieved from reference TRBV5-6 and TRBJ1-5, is DAGVTQSPTHLIKTRGQQVTLRCSPKSGHDTVSWYQQALGQGPQFIFQYYEEEERQRGNFPDRFSGHQFPNYSSELNVNALLLGDSALYLCASSAKPGHLGLTGQPQHFGDGTRLSIL.

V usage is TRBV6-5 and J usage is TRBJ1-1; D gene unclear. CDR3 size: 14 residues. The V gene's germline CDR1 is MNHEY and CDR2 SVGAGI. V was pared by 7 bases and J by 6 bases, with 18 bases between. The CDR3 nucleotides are TGTGCCAGCATACTGGGTTCAGGCCTGTCTGAAGCTTTCTTT. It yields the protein CASILGSGLSEAFF.

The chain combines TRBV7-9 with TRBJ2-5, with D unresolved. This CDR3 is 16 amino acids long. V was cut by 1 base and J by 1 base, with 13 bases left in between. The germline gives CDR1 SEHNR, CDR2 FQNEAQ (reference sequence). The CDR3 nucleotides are TGTGCCAGCAGCTTAGGCCCCCGAGGCCCCCAAGAGACCCAGTACTTC. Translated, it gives CASSLGPRGPQETQYF.

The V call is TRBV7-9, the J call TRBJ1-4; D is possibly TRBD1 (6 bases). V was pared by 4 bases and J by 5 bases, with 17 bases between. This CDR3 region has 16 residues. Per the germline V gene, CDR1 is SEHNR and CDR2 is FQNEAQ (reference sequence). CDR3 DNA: TGTGCCAGCAGCTCGGGGACGAGGACAGAGAATGAAAAACTGTTTTTT. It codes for CASSSGTRTENEKLFF.

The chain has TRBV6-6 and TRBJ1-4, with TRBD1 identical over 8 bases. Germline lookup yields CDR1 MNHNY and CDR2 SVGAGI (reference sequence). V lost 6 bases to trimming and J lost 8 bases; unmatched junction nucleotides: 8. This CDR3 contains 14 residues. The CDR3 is CASRRGQVLEKLFF. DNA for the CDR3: TGTGCCAGCAGGCGGGGACAGGTGTTGGAAAAACTGTTTTTT.

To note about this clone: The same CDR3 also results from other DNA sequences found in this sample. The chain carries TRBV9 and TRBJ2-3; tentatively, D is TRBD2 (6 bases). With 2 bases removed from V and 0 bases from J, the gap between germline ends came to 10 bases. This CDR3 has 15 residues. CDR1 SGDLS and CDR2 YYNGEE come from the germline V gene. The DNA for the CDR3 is TGTGCCAGCAGCGTTGGCGGGGTAAGCACAGATACGCAGTATTTT. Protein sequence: CASSVGGVSTDTQYF.

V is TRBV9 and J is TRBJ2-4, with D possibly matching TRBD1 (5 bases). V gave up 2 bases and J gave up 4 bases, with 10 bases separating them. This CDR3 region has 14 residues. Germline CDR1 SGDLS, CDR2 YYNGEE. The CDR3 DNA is TGTGCCAGCAGCGTTTCACAGGATAAAAACATTCAGTACTTC. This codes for CASSVSQDKNIQYF. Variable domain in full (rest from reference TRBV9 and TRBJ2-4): DSGVTQTPKHLITATGQRVTLRCSPRSGDLSVYWYQQSLDQGLQFLIQYYNGEERAKGNILERFSAQQFPDLHSELNLSSLELGDSALYFCASSVSQDKNIQYFGAGTRLSVL.

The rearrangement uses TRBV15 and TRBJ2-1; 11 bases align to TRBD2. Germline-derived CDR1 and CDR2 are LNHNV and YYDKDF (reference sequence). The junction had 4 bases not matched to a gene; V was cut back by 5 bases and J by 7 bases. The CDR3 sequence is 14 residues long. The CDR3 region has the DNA TGTGCCACCAGCCGGACTAGCGGGTATAATGAGCAGTTCTTC. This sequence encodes CATSRTSGYNEQFF.

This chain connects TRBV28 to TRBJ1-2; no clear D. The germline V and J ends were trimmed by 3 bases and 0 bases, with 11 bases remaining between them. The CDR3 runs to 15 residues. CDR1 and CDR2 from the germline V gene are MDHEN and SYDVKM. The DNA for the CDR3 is TGTGCCAGCAGTTTCGGTATTCGGTCTAACTATGGCTACACCTTC. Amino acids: CASSFGIRSNYGYTF.